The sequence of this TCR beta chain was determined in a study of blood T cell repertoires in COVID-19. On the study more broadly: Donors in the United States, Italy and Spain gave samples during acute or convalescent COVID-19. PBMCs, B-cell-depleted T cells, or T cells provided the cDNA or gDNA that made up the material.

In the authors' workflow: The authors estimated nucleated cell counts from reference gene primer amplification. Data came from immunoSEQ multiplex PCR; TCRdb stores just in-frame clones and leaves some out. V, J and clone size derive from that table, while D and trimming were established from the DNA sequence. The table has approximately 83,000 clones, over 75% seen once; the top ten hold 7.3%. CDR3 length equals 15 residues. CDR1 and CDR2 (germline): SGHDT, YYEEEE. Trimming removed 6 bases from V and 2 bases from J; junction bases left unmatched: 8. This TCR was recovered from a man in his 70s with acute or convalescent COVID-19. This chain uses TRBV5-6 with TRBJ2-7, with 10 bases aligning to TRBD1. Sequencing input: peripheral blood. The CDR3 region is CASTMTGTGAYEQYF. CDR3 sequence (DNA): TGTGCCAGCACCATGACCGGGACAGGGGCCTACGAGCAGTACTTC. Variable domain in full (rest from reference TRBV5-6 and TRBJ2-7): DAGVTQSPTHLIKTRGQQVTLRCSPKSGHDTVSWYQQALGQGPQFIFQYYEEEERQRGNFPDRFSGHQFPNYSSELNVNALLLGDSALYLCASTMTGTGAYEQYFGPGTRLTVT.